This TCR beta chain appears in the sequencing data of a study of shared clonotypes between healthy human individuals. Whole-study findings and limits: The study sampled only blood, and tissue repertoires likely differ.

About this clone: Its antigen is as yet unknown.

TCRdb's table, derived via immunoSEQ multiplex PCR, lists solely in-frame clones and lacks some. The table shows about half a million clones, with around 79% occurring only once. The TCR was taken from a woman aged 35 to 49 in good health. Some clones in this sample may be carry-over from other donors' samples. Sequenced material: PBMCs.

CDR3 sequence reads: CASSLNSVNEKLFF. Here the CDR3 DNA reads TGTGCCAGCAGTTTAAACTCGGTTAATGAAAAACTGTTTTTT. The genes are TRBV27 and TRBJ1-4; D is uncertain. Per the germline V gene, CDR1 is MNHEY and CDR2 is SMNVEV (reference sequence). Trimming pared 2 bases from V and 4 bases from J, leaving 8 bases between. The CDR3 is 14 amino acids.